Listed below are T cell receptor beta chains from one sample, sequenced in a study of CD8+ T cells in alopecia areata. The repertoire was sequenced with immunoSEQ multiplex PCR; TCRdb's copy has only in-frame clones and lacks some. This sample yields hundreds of thousands of clones, of which around three fifths are seen a single time; 0.9% to 0.95% belongs to the top ten. Source: CD4+ T cells sorted from blood, taken around week 54, from a patient treated with tofacitinib. All receptors derive from a human donor with alopecia areata. Each CDR3 is given with its conserved first and last residue. D genes are given only for firm matches. Clone size, where shown, is once, few, many, or a class for clones that have expanded.

- | TRBJ2-7 | - | TRBV14 | TGTGCCAGCAGCCAAGAAAATCTCATTTCCTACGAGCAGTACTTC | CASSQENLISYEQYF
- | TRBJ1-2 | - | TRBV6-5 | TGTGCCAGCCCCCTCCCCCCAGGGGGCTACACCTTC | CASPLPPGGYTF
- | TRBJ1-1 | - | TRBV4-1 | TGCGCCAGCAGCCCCCTTGGGCCCCGTGAAGCTTTCTTT | CASSPLGPREAFF
once | TRBJ2-5 | TRBD2 | TRBV2 | TGTGCCAGCAGCGTTGCGGGGGTCCAAGAGACCCAGTACTTC | CASSVAGVQETQYF
- | TRBJ2-3 | TRBD2 | TRBV7-9 | TGTGCCAGCAGCCAAACTAGCGGGGGTACAGATACGCAGTATTTT | CASSQTSGGTDTQYF
- | TRBJ1-1 | - | TRBV25-1 | TGTGCCAGCAGTGACGGCGGAGGAGCTTTCTTT | CASSDGGGAFF
- | TRBJ2-5 | TRBD2 | TRBV7-9 | TGTGCCAGCAGCCCCCTAGAGGGACTAGCGGGGGTCGAGACCCAGTACTTC | CASSPLEGLAGVETQYF
few | TRBJ2-1 | - | TRBV12-5 | TGTGCTAGTGGTTTGGTACAAGGAGGATCCGCCTACAATGAGCAGTTCTTC | CASGLVQGGSAYNEQFF
- | TRBJ2-3 | TRBD2 | TRBV15 | TGTGCCACCAGCAGGAGTACTGCGGGGGGGAATACGCAGTATTTT | CATSRSTAGGNTQYF
- | TRBJ2-7 | TRBD1 | TRBV5-1 | TGCGCCAGCAACCGGGGACAGGGGTACGAGCAGTACTTC | CASNRGQGYEQYF
- | TRBJ2-1 | TRBD2 | TRBV29-1 | TGCAGCGAGACGGGCGGGGGGAAATACAATGAGCAGTTCTTC | CSETGGGKYNEQFF
- | TRBJ2-3 | - | TRBV11-1 | TGTGCCAGCAGCTCCCCGCCAGGCCAAACGCAGTATTTT | CASSSPPGQTQYF
once | TRBJ2-7 | TRBD2 | TRBV7-2 | TGTGCCAGCAGCGAAACTAGCGGGGGCGCACCCTACGAGCAGTACTTC | CASSETSGGAPYEQYF
- | TRBJ1-6 | - | TRBV30 | TGTGCCTGGACGGGTTGGAGGGGATCACCCCTCCACTTT | CAWTGWRGSPLHF
- | TRBJ2-6 | TRBD1 | TRBV7-6 | TGTGCCAGCAGCTATCGGACAGGGGGTGCTGGGGCCAACGTCCTGACTTTC | CASSYRTGGAGANVLTF
once | TRBJ2-5 | - | TRBV11-2 | TGTGCCAGCAGCTTAGTACTAGCAGGGGAGACCCAGTACTTC | CASSLVLAGETQYF